This entry lists 26 T cell receptor beta chains sequenced from one sample in a study of identical twins. MiXCR, run by TCRdb on the 5' RACE reads, gives a single entry per CDR3 protein. Seen here are roughly 240,000 distinct CDR3 sequences, about 7.5% observed once, and the top ten hold less than 6.5%. These data were likewise used in another study, on yellow fever vaccine responses in identical twins.

Sequencing was done on a sample of CD8+ T cells sorted from blood. The receptors were sampled from a woman younger than 35 in good health.

This rearrangement joins TRBV5-4 to TRBJ2-3; 11 bases line up with TRBD2. The CDR3 sequence is 18 residues long. The V segment lost 3 bases and the J segment 2 bases; nucleotides outside the gene matches: 11. Germline loops: CDR1 SGHNT, CDR2 YYREEE (reference sequence). CDR3 nucleotide sequence: TGTGCCAGCAGCTCGGATATGGGACTAGCGGCCCCCACAGATACGCAGTATTTT. Encoded protein: CASSSDMGLAAPTDTQYF.

The sample holds a few counts of this clonotype. V is TRBV6-2 or TRBV6-3 and J is TRBJ2-7; no definite D call. In germline, CDR1 is MNHEY, CDR2 SVGEGT. The CDR3 extends over 10 amino acids. V lost 7 bases and J 6 bases, leaving 7 bases between the germline ends. The CDR3 nucleotides read TGTGCCAGCACCTGGGGCGAGCAGTACGTC. It yields the protein CASTWGEQYV.

This clonotype turned up a few times. The V call is TRBV27, the J call TRBJ2-3, with D perhaps TRBD2 (7 bases). Between the trimmed V and J ends, which lost 1 base and 4 bases, there was a span of 18 bases. The CDR3 is 17 residues long. CDR1 and CDR2 (germline): MNHEY, SMNVEV (reference sequence). This CDR3 reads CASSLYQGTILSDTQYF. CDR3 DNA: TGTGCCAGCAGTTTATACCAGGGGACTATTCTATCAGATACGCAGTATTTT.

This clonotype occurred many times. The V gene is TRBV24-1, the J gene TRBJ1-2, with 7 bases lining up with TRBD1. The CDR3 runs to 14 residues. Germline V CDR1 and CDR2: KGHDR, SFDVKD. Losses at the gene ends were 4 bases for V and 3 bases for J; bases not matched to a gene: 4. This chain's CDR3 is CATSDAGQDYGYTF. CDR3 nucleotides: TGTGCCACCAGTGACGCAGGACAGGACTATGGCTACACCTTC.

Many counts were recorded for this clonotype. The genes are TRBV10-3 and TRBJ1-2; D remains ambiguous. Looked up from germline, CDR1 is ENHRY and CDR2 is SYGVKD. V was shortened by 3 bases and J by 0 bases, with 11 bases between the two germline ends. This CDR3 spans 15 amino acids. The CDR3 DNA is TGTGCCATCAGTGACCCGCCGGAAGCTAACTATGGCTACACCTTC. This gives the protein CAISDPPEANYGYTF.

This clonotype showed up many times. The chain uses TRBV25-1 and TRBJ2-4; 9 bases are shared with TRBD2. Germline V lookup: CDR1 MGHDK, CDR2 SYGVNS. The CDR3 runs to 15 residues. Germline trimming cut 3 bases from V and 9 bases from J; bases unmatched to any gene: 9. CDR3 DNA sequence: TGTGCCAGCAGTGACCTGGGTAGCGGGAGCGGCATTCAGTACTTC. Translated: CASSDLGSGSGIQYF.

This clonotype was detected ten times or more. The chain couples TRBV15 to TRBJ1-2; D is perhaps TRBD1 (6 bases). Germline V gene lookup returns CDR1 LNHNV and CDR2 YYDKDF (reference sequence). V was cut by 9 bases and J by 4 bases, with 12 bases left in between. The CDR3 extends over 12 amino acids. DNA for the CDR3: TGTGCCACGGGGAAGGACAGCTATGGCTACACCTTC. Its translation: CATGKDSYGYTF.

The chain combines TRBV4-1 with TRBJ2-3; a possible D gene is TRBD1 (5 bases). The CDR3 is made up of 15 amino acids. Looked up from germline, CDR1 is MGHRA and CDR2 is YSYEKL. Trimming took off 4 bases at V and 1 base at J, with 12 bases between the two ends. The CDR3 region has the DNA TGCGCCAGCAGCCCCTCGGGCAGGGGCACAGATACGCAGTATTTT. It encodes CASSPSGRGTDTQYF.

This clonotype occurred many times. J is TRBJ2-2 and V is TRBV28, with D perhaps TRBD2 (5 bases). The CDR3 has 15 amino acids. The V gene's germline CDR1 is MDHEN and CDR2 SYDVKM. Deletions cut 6 bases from V and 4 bases from J, with 15 bases between. CDR3 amino acids: CASSLTRASTGELFF. As DNA, the CDR3 is TGTGCCAGCAGCCTAACTAGAGCGAGCACCGGGGAGCTGTTTTTT.

This clonotype occurred many times. The chain has TRBV7-4 and TRBJ2-5; D may be TRBD1 or TRBD2 (5 bases each). The germline V gene has CDR1 SGHVT and CDR2 SQSDAQ. The V end was cut by 2 bases, the J end by 2 bases, with 12 bases between. This CDR3 is built from 15 residues. The chain's CDR3 is CASSLFRDQQETQYF. CDR3 coding DNA: TGTGCCAGCAGCTTATTCCGGGACCAACAAGAGACCCAGTACTTC. The variable domain in full, completed from reference TRBV7-4 and TRBJ2-5, reads GAGVSQSPRYKVAKRGRDVALRCDSISGHVTLYWYRQTLGQGSEVLTYSQSDAQRDKSGRPSGRFSAERPERSVSTLKIQRTEQGDSAVYLCASSLFRDQQETQYFGPGTRLLVL.

This clonotype was seen more than once but under ten times. This sequence joins TRBV28 and TRBJ2-7; D gene uncertain. Germline loops: CDR1 MDHEN, CDR2 SYDVKM. Trimming left V 8 bases short and J 0 bases short, with 20 bases between. The CDR3 spans 16 residues. CDR3 DNA sequence: TGTGCCAGCTCCAACCCCCGGACCACTCACTCCTACGAGCAGTACTTC. This encodes CASSNPRTTHSYEQYF.

This clonotype was detected ten times or more. The rearrangement joins TRBV10-2 to TRBJ1-2; D is perhaps TRBD1 (5 bases). Trimming cost V 6 bases and J 5 bases, with 16 bases left between them. Germline V gene lookup returns CDR1 WSHSY and CDR2 SAAADI. The CDR3 length is 14 residues. The CDR3 DNA follows: TGCGCCAGCAGGGGGACGGCGGAAGGTTATGGCTACACCTTC. Its protein is CASRGTAEGYGYTF.

This clonotype has more than one count but fewer than ten. V and J are TRBV3-1 and TRBJ1-2; TRBD1 is a possible D gene (6 bases). CDR1 is LGHDT and CDR2 is YNNKEL in the germline V gene (reference sequence). Between the trimmed V and J ends, which lost 4 bases and 2 bases, there was a span of 14 bases. The CDR3 is 15 residues long. The CDR3 bases are TGTGCCAGCAGCCCTGAGGACAGCCCGAACTATGGCTACACCTTC. Encoded protein: CASSPEDSPNYGYTF.

This clonotype has only a few counts. The chain uses TRBV28 and TRBJ2-3; 7 bases are a match to TRBD2. Unmatched junction bases numbered 15, after V lost 3 bases and J lost 3 bases. Germline values: CDR1 MDHEN, CDR2 SYDVKM. The CDR3 spans 18 residues. The CDR3 spells CASSFSPLFGGDTDTQYF. The CDR3 coding sequence is TGTGCCAGCAGTTTTTCTCCCCTTTTTGGGGGGGATACAGATACGCAGTATTTT.

This clonotype was seen ten or more times. The chain uses TRBV20-1 and TRBJ2-1, with D uncertain. There are 14 residues in the CDR3. Germline loops: CDR1 DFQATT, CDR2 SNEGSKA (reference sequence). The V end lost 0 bases, the J end lost 6 bases, and 12 bases lay between the germline ends. Here the CDR3 reads CSARDLTVPNEQFF. CDR3 nucleotides: TGCAGTGCTAGAGATTTGACGGTACCCAATGAGCAGTTCTTC.

This clonotype was observed at least ten times. The V gene is TRBV7-2, the J gene TRBJ2-2; TRBD2 might be the D (6 bases). The CDR3 extends over 16 amino acids. Trimming stripped 5 bases from V and 6 bases from J, with 19 bases between. The V gene's germline CDR1 is SGHTA and CDR2 FQGNSA. The CDR3 here is CASSPLAEPLAGELFF. CDR3 DNA sequence: TGTGCCAGCAGCCCATTAGCGGAGCCCTTAGCCGGGGAGCTGTTTTTT.

This clonotype was found a few times. This chain connects TRBV5-6 to TRBJ2-3, with D perhaps TRBD2 (6 bases). The CDR3 sequence is 18 residues long. V was cut by 0 bases and J by 2 bases, with 19 bases left in between. CDR1 is SGHDT, CDR2 YYEEEE, per germline. The CDR3 region has the DNA TGTGCCAGCAGCTTGGTCGGGACTTCAGTGGGGAACACAGATACGCAGTATTTT. It translates to CASSLVGTSVGNTDTQYF.

This clonotype was picked up many times. The genes are TRBV7-2 and TRBJ2-1; 7 bases fit TRBD2. CDR3 length: 18 residues. With V trimmed by 0 bases and J by 4 bases, 12 bases remained unmatched. Germline lookup yields CDR1 SGHTA and CDR2 FQGNSA. The CDR3 region has the DNA TGTGCCAGCAGCTTAGCCCCACTAGCGTCGATACCTTACAATGAGCAGTTCTTC. As protein: CASSLAPLASIPYNEQFF.

The table lists this clonotype with a few counts. A read error may produce the germline difference seen at one junction end. The rearrangement joins TRBV20-1 to TRBJ2-1, with 9 bases aligning to TRBD2. CDR3 length: 17 residues. Germline V gene data show CDR1 as DFQATT and CDR2 as SNEGSKA (reference sequence). In DNA, the CDR3 is TGCTGTGCTAGTCTTAGCGGGAGCCCAAAAGATAACAATGAGCAGTTCTTC. Protein product: CCASLSGSPKDNNEQFF.

This clonotype was recorded at least ten times. The rearrangement uses TRBV27 and TRBJ2-3; 7 bases are a match to TRBD1. Trimming cost V 3 bases and J 2 bases; bases outside gene matches: 8. This CDR3 is 16 amino acids long. CDR1 and CDR2 (germline): MNHEY, SMNVEV (reference sequence). This CDR3 reads CASSFTGVFSTDTQYF. For the CDR3, the DNA is TGTGCCAGCAGTTTTACAGGGGTTTTCTCCACAGATACGCAGTATTTT.

This clonotype showed up just a few times. This chain links TRBV13 with TRBJ2-7, with 13 bases that match TRBD2. This CDR3 spans 18 amino acids. The germline CDR1 and CDR2 sequences are PRHDT and FYEKMQ (reference sequence). The ends lost 5 bases at V and 0 bases at J; junction bases unmatched: 10. The CDR3 is CASSPLGLAGLASYEQYF. The CDR3 DNA follows: TGTGCCAGCAGCCCACTGGGACTAGCGGGGTTGGCCTCCTACGAGCAGTACTTC.

This clonotype appeared many times. This sequence joins TRBV10-3 and TRBJ2-7, with 7 nucleotides matching TRBD2. The CDR3 length is 15 residues. The ends lost 0 bases at V and 1 base at J; junction bases unmatched: 3. Germline CDR1 ENHRY, CDR2 SYGVKD. The CDR3 loop is CAISESEAGSYEQYF. CDR3 DNA sequence: TGTGCCATCAGTGAGTCGGAAGCGGGGTCCTACGAGCAGTACTTC.

This clonotype has at least ten counts. The rearrangement links TRBV9 to TRBJ2-7; 7 bases map to TRBD1. From germline, CDR1 is SGDLS and CDR2 YYNGEE. The V and J ends lost 0 bases and 4 bases, in that order; junction bases with no gene match: 10. The CDR3 has 16 residues. The CDR3 bases are TGTGCCAGCAGCGTAGAGGACAGGTCCCTGGGGTACGAGCAGTACTTC. This gives the protein CASSVEDRSLGYEQYF.

This sequence joins TRBV27 and TRBJ1-1, with a possible D match to TRBD1 (6 bases). Germline CDR1 is MNHEY and CDR2 is SMNVEV (reference sequence). V was shortened by 8 bases and J by 4 bases, with 14 bases between the two germline ends. This CDR3 comprises 13 residues. CDR3 loop: CASHLGGGTEAFF. CDR3 sequence (DNA): TGTGCCAGCCATCTGGGGGGCGGCACTGAAGCTTTCTTT.

The V gene is TRBV20-1, the J gene TRBJ2-7, with 8 nucleotides matching TRBD1. The CDR3 has 14 residues. V was clipped by 6 bases and J by 3 bases; unmatched bases: 10. Germline lookup yields CDR1 DFQATT and CDR2 SNEGSKA (reference sequence). The CDR3 here is CSATPTGADYEQYF. CDR3 sequence (DNA): TGCAGTGCAACACCGACAGGGGCCGACTACGAGCAGTACTTC.

J is TRBJ1-1 and V is TRBV4-1; D unresolved. Germline V gene sequence: CDR1 MGHRA, CDR2 YSYEKL. This CDR3 has 12 residues. Trimming shortened V by 3 bases and J by 5 bases, and 7 bases separated the two germline ends. The DNA for the CDR3 is TGCGCCAGCAGCCAGGATCTTACTGAAGCTTTCTTT. This translates into CASSQDLTEAFF.